Listed below are T cell receptor beta chains from one sample, sequenced in a study of blood T cells in healthy people across ages. MiXCR, applied by TCRdb to the 5' RACE reads, yields one record per CDR3 protein. The sample has 350,000 to 450,000 distinct CDR3 sequences, about 55% seen once; the top ten hold under 65%. Material: blood. The receptors shown here come from a man in his sixties in good health. The CDR3 runs from the conserved cysteine through the conserved F or W. D genes are given only for firm matches. Some rows mark clone size as missing; the rest say once, few, many or name a class of expanded clone.

.	TRBV3-1	.	TRBJ2-1	TGTGCCAGCAGCCACCTAAAGGAGGGGGCGAAGGATGAGCAGTTCTTC	CASSHLKEGAKDEQFF
.	TRBV11-2	.	TRBJ2-7	TGTGCCAGCAGCCCACCTTTTAGCGAGCAGTACTTC	CASSPPFSEQYF
.	TRBV7-2	.	TRBJ2-7	TGTGCCAGCAGCCTAAACCGGGACACGCTACGGGAGCAGTACTTC	CASSLNRDTLREQYF
.	TRBV20-1	.	TRBJ1-1	TGCAGTGCTAGAGGTCAGGTGGGCACTGAAACTTTCTTT	CSARGQVGTETFF
.	TRBV13	.	TRBJ1-1	TGTGCCAGCAGCCCCCGGGGGGGTGAAGCTTTCTTT	CASSPRGGEAFF
TRBD2	TRBV7-3	.	TRBJ2-1	TGTGCCAGCAGCCTTAGCCCGGGACTAGCGGGAGGTGGTGAGCAGTTCTTC	CASSLSPGLAGGGEQFF
.	TRBV5-1	.	TRBJ2-3	TGCGCCAGCAGCCTCCCCGGGAGAACAGATACGCAGTATTTT	CASSLPGRTDTQYF
.	TRBV5-6	.	TRBJ2-7	TGTGCCAGCTCCAGGAGGGCCGAGCAGTACTTC	CASSRRAEQYF
.	TRBV20-1	.	TRBJ2-7	TGCAGTGCTAGCGATCCGGCAGACACAGCCTACAATGAGCAGTACTTC	CSASDPADTAYNEQYF
TRBD2	TRBV5-1	.	TRBJ2-5	TGCGCCAGCAGCACCGGACTAGCGGGAGATCAAGAGACCCAGTACTTC	CASSTGLAGDQETQYF
TRBD2	TRBV7-9	.	TRBJ2-2	TGTGCCAGCAGCTTAGCCCCAACAGCGGGAGTTACCGGGGAGCTGTTTTTT	CASSLAPTAGVTGELFF
TRBD2	TRBV6-5	.	TRBJ2-7	TGTGCCAGCAGCCCTCGCGGACTAGCGGCCTCCTACGAGCAGTACTTC	CASSPRGLAASYEQYF
TRBD2	TRBV20-1	few	TRBJ2-1	TGCAGTGCTAGAGATCCCCGGGGGGGCTCCTACAATGAGCAGTTCTTC	CSARDPRGGSYNEQFF
.	TRBV20-1	few	TRBJ1-5	TGCAGTGCTAGTGACCGGGATACCCAGCAGCCCCAGCATTTT	CSASDRDTQQPQHF
.	TRBV29-1	many	TRBJ2-3	TGCAGTGGACGGATAACACCGGATACGCAGTATTTT	CSGRITPDTQYF
.	TRBV4-2	many	TRBJ1-2	TGTGCCAGCAGCCAGACCCACTCCGGCGACTATGGCTACACCTTC	CASSQTHSGDYGYTF
.	TRBV27	many	TRBJ1-6	TGTGCCAGCAGCTTAGTAGGTTCACCCCTCCACTTT	CASSLVGSPLHF
.	TRBV4-3	.	TRBJ2-1	TGCGCCAGCAGCCAAGATTTTGGGGACAACTACAATGAGCAGTTCTTC	CASSQDFGDNYNEQFF
TRBD1	TRBV28	.	TRBJ1-2	TGTGCCAGCAACACAGGGGGCGGCTATGGCTACACCTTC	CASNTGGGYGYTF
TRBD1	TRBV29-1	.	TRBJ1-6	TGCAGGGCGGCACAGGGGAACAATTCACCCCTCCACTTT	CRAAQGNNSPLHF
.	TRBV6-2/TRBV6-3	.	TRBJ2-7	TGTGCCAGCAGTTACAACAACAGGGCCCGGGGCTACGAGCAGTACTTC	CASSYNNRARGYEQYF
TRBD2	TRBV20-1	few	TRBJ2-1	TGCAGTGCTAGAGATGGGGGACTAGCGTCCAAAGGGTCCTACAATGAGCAGTTCTTC	CSARDGGLASKGSYNEQFF
.	TRBV12-3/TRBV12-4	.	TRBJ1-6	TGTGCCAGCAGCTCCGACAGTTATAATTCACCCCTCCACTTT	CASSSDSYNSPLHF
TRBD1	TRBV5-6	.	TRBJ2-5	TGTGCCAGCAGCTTCAGACAGGGCGAGACCCAGTACTTC	CASSFRQGETQYF
TRBD1	TRBV20-1	.	TRBJ2-6	TGCAGTGCTAGGTCTCAGGGGGTTAACTCTGGGGCCAACGTCCTGACTTTC	CSARSQGVNSGANVLTF
TRBD2	TRBV7-9	.	TRBJ2-5	TGTGCCAGCAGCTTCGCCGGGACTAGCGGGGGAGGAGAGACCCAGTACTTC	CASSFAGTSGGGETQYF
.	TRBV28	.	TRBJ2-1	TGTGCCGGCAGTTTTTGGGGAAATGAGCAGTTCTTC	CAGSFWGNEQFF
.	TRBV30	.	TRBJ1-2	TGTGCCTGGAGTTTCCAGGGAAGCTACACCTTC	CAWSFQGSYTF
TRBD2	TRBV11-2	.	TRBJ2-1	TGTGCCAGCAGAGGACTAGCGGATAGCTCCTACAATGAGCAGTTCTTC	CASRGLADSSYNEQFF
TRBD2	TRBV2	once	TRBJ2-5	TGTGCCAGCAGTGAAGGGCCAGCGGGGGGGACCCAGTACTTC	CASSEGPAGGTQYF
.	TRBV2	few	TRBJ1-1	TGTGCCAGCAGGGGGGCGGCCTCGAACACTGAAGCTTTCTTT	CASRGAASNTEAFF
.	TRBV11-2	few	TRBJ2-3	TGTGCCAGCAGCTTACAGGGGAGAAGCACAGATACGCAGTATTTT	CASSLQGRSTDTQYF
.	TRBV7-2	.	TRBJ2-5	TGTGCCAGCAGAGCAGGAGGGGTCCCGGGGAGGACCCAGTACTTC	CASRAGGVPGRTQYF
.	TRBV29-1	.	TRBJ2-7	TGCAGCGTCACCCAACAGACCTACGAGCAGTACTTC	CSVTQQTYEQYF
.	TRBV7-2	few	TRBJ2-3	TGTGCCAGCAGCTATAGTGTAAGCACAGATACGCAGTATTTT	CASSYSVSTDTQYF
.	TRBV7-2	few	TRBJ2-5	TGTGCCAGCAGCCCCCCGGGGAAGACCCAGTACTTC	CASSPPGKTQYF
TRBD2	TRBV5-1	.	TRBJ2-5	TGCGCCAGCAGCTCCGGTAGCGGGGTTGAGACCCAGTACTTC	CASSSGSGVETQYF
TRBD2	TRBV3-1	few	TRBJ2-5	TGTGCCAGCAGCCAAAGCGGGGGTCGTGGGGAGACCCAGTACTTC	CASSQSGGRGETQYF
.	TRBV4-2	.	TRBJ2-5	TGTGCCAGCAGCCGAGGAGGGGGAGACGACGAGACCCAGTACTTC	CASSRGGGDDETQYF
TRBD1	TRBV12-3/TRBV12-4	.	TRBJ1-4	TGTGCCAGCAGCCCTGACAGGGGTGAAAAACTGTTTTTT	CASSPDRGEKLFF
TRBD1	TRBV7-2	.	TRBJ2-5	TGTGCCAGCAGCCACGACAGGGGCCAAGAGACCCAGTACTTC	CASSHDRGQETQYF
.	TRBV7-2	.	TRBJ2-1	TGTGCCACTGAGCGGGTCAATTACAATGAGCAGTTCTTC	CATERVNYNEQFF
.	TRBV10-3	once	TRBJ2-1	TGTGCCATCAGGTCGTCAAGGGTAAATGAGCAGTTCTTC	CAIRSSRVNEQFF
TRBD2	TRBV7-9	.	TRBJ2-5	TGTGCCAGCGGGGGCCTAGCGGGTAAGGGGGAGCAGTACTTC	CASGGLAGKGEQYF
.	TRBV5-1	.	TRBJ2-6	TGCGCCAGCAGTTTGGGACCGAGCTCTGGGGCCAACGTCCTGACTTTC	CASSLGPSSGANVLTF
.	TRBV20-1	many	TRBJ2-7	TGCAGTGCTAGAGCCGGGGACGAGCAGTACTTC	CSARAGDEQYF
.	TRBV9	once	TRBJ2-7	TGTGCCAGCAGCGTAGGGTTACGGGATTACGAGCAGTACTTC	CASSVGLRDYEQYF
TRBD2	TRBV5-1	.	TRBJ2-1	TGCGCCAGCAGCCCGGAGGGACTAGCGGGGGGTACTAATGAGCAGTTCTTC	CASSPEGLAGGTNEQFF
.	TRBV2	.	TRBJ2-1	TGTGCCAGCAGCCCGGGGGTTGACTATGAGCAGTTCTTC	CASSPGVDYEQFF
.	TRBV7-9	few	TRBJ2-3	TGTGCCAGCAGCCATTACCGGGACACATCCACAGATACGCAGTATTTT	CASSHYRDTSTDTQYF
.	TRBV6-5	.	TRBJ2-1	TGTGCCAGCAGTTACTCGTGGGGGGGCCCCAATGAGCGGTTCTTC	CASSYSWGGPNERFF